The TCR beta chain described here comes from a study of T-cell memory formation after mild COVID-19. Study context: Largely donor-specific TCR clusters were found.

In TCRdb, the 5' RACE reads were re-called with MiXCR into one record per CDR3 protein. The table records some 300,000 distinct CDR3 sequences, roughly 19% of them present only once. In this sample, this clonotype turned up a few times. Its antigen remains unidentified. CDR3 length: 15 amino acids. CDR1 and CDR2 (germline): SGHAT, FQNNGV. V gave up 0 bases and J gave up 6 bases, with 12 bases separating them. Study findings and constraints: Pre-infection memory already had some responding clones, implying cross-reactive memory joined. Later expanders leaned toward CD4+, whereas clones contracting from day 15 to 85 were balanced CD4/CD8.

This chain uses TRBV11-2 with TRBJ1-5; D is unclear. The sequence derives from a man aged 18 to 30 who had mild COVID-19 (a few samples of this study predate the infection). Cell type and time point are not known. The source material was PBMCs or a T cell subset sorted from them (not recorded which). The CDR3 sequence: CASSLDPGRSQPQHF. The CDR3, as DNA: TGTGCCAGCAGCTTAGATCCGGGTAGAAGTCAGCCCCAGCATTTT.